Each of the 9 T cell receptor beta chains below was sequenced from the same sample in a study of shared T cell receptors in the human thymus. Repertoires were generated with immunoSEQ multiplex PCR, while TCRdb's copy carries only in-frame clones and drops some. The profile shows approximately 490,000 clones, around 82% of them singletons. This sample also belongs to another study, concerning human thymus T cells.

What was sequenced was thymocytes. The receptors derive from a boy less than two years old with a congenital heart defect.

The chain carries TRBV28 and TRBJ1-2; 10 bases are a match to TRBD1. Looked up from germline, CDR1 is MDHEN and CDR2 is SYDVKM. This CDR3 spans 16 amino acids. J lost 5 bases, V lost 5 bases, and 11 bases had no gene match. CDR3 bases: TGTGCCAGCAGTACCTACCTCTTGGGACAGGGGTATGGCTACACCTTC. Translated: CASSTYLLGQGYGYTF.

This sequence joins TRBV27 and TRBJ2-4; unclear D gene. CDR1 is MNHEY and CDR2 is SMNVEV in the germline V gene (reference sequence). Trimming pared 2 bases from V and 6 bases from J, leaving 11 bases between. The CDR3 extends over 14 amino acids. The CDR3 reads CASSLASAGNIQYF. The CDR3 nucleotides read TGTGCCAGCAGTTTAGCCAGCGCCGGAAACATTCAGTACTTC.

The chain recombines TRBV19 with TRBJ2-7; 11 bases line up with TRBD2. V lost 5 bases to trimming and J lost 2 bases; unmatched junction nucleotides: 20. This CDR3 contains 20 residues. CDR1 and CDR2 from the germline V gene are LNHDA and SQIVND (reference sequence). The CDR3 DNA reads as TGTGCCAGTAGTGTCCTATGTAGGACTAGCGGGTGTCGTCGCCCCTACGAGCAGTACTTC. Protein product: CASSVLCRTSGCRRPYEQYF.

This clone came up once. CDR3 nucleotide sequence: TGCAGCGTGTCTACTAGGGGGACCGGGGAGCTGTTTTTT. Translated, it gives CSVSTRGTGELFF. This rearrangement joins TRBV29-1 to TRBJ2-2; D possibly corresponds to TRBD1 (6 bases). The V end was cut by 6 bases, the J end by 5 bases, with 13 bases between. This CDR3 has 13 amino acids. The germline CDR1 and CDR2 sequences are SQVTM and ANQGSEA.

The DNA for the CDR3 is TGTGCCAGCAGCTTCCCCCGGACAGCCTATGGCTACACCTTC. It specifies CASSFPRTAYGYTF. The rearrangement joins TRBV7-2 to TRBJ1-2, with D perhaps TRBD1 (6 bases). The germline V gene encodes CDR1 SGHTA and CDR2 FQGNSA. Trimming shortened V by 3 bases and J by 4 bases, and 12 bases separated the two germline ends. The CDR3 is made up of 14 amino acids. The full variable domain, rest sourced from reference TRBV7-2 and TRBJ1-2, is GAGVSQSPSNKVTEKGKDVELRCDPISGHTALYWYRQSLGQGLEFLIYFQGNSAPDKSGLPSDRFSAERTGGSVSTLTIQRTQQEDSAVYLCASSFPRTAYGYTFGSGTRLTVV.

This clone has a handful of counts. The genes are TRBV6-6 and TRBJ2-3; D gene unclear. Trimming took 9 bases from V and 0 from J, leaving 10 bases between them. The length of the CDR3 is 13 residues. CDR1 is MNHNY, CDR2 SVGAGI, per germline (reference sequence). The CDR3 sequence is CASQAISTDTQYF. Here the CDR3 DNA reads TGTGCCAGTCAGGCCATTAGCACAGATACGCAGTATTTT.

The chain has TRBV19 and TRBJ1-2; 7 positions agree with TRBD1. V shed 4 bases and J 8 bases; nucleotides not matched to a gene: 13. This CDR3 contains 15 residues. The germline V gene has CDR1 LNHDA and CDR2 SQIVND (reference sequence). Written as DNA, the CDR3 is TGTGCCAGTAGTACTACTACCGGGACAGTCAGGGGCTACACCTTC. Amino acid sequence: CASSTTTGTVRGYTF.

The chain is built from TRBV15 and TRBJ2-1, with no clear D. Germline values: CDR1 LNHNV, CDR2 YYDKDF (reference sequence). V was shortened by 0 bases and J by 8 bases, with 11 bases between the two germline ends. This CDR3 spans 14 amino acids. CDR3 DNA sequence: TGTGCCACCAGCAGAGATGGTCCGGTCGATGAGCAGTTCTTC. Its protein is CATSRDGPVDEQFF.

CDR3 region: CATSRDGVRGWAEAFF. As DNA, the CDR3 is TGTGCCACCAGCAGAGATGGAGTTAGGGGATGGGCTGAAGCTTTCTTT. This chain links TRBV15 with TRBJ1-1, with D possibly being TRBD1 (5 bases). The germline gives CDR1 LNHNV, CDR2 YYDKDF (reference sequence). The CDR3 sequence is 16 residues long. Trimming removed 0 bases at V and 6 bases at J, with 17 bases between.